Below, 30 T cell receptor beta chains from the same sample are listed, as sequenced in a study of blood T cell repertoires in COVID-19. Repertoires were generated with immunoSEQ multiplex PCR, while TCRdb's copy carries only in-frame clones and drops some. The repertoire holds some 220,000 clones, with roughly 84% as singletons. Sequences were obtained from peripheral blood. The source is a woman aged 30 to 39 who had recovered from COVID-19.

The CDR3 sequence: CASSFDFRHEQYF. CDR3 coding DNA: TGTGCCAGCAGTTTTGACTTTCGGCACGAGCAGTACTTC. V usage is TRBV28 and J usage is TRBJ2-7; D remains unclear. CDR1 and CDR2 from the germline V gene are MDHEN and SYDVKM. The CDR3 spans 13 residues. Deletions cut 3 bases from V and 5 bases from J, with 11 bases between. Full variable domain (remainder filled in from reference TRBV28 and TRBJ2-7): DVKVTQSSRYLVKRTGEKVFLECVQDMDHENMFWYRQDPGLGLRLIYFSYDVKMKEKGDIPEGYSVSREKKERFSLILESASTNQTSMYLCASSFDFRHEQYFGPGTRLTVT.

In DNA, the CDR3 is TGTGCCAGCAGCTCAATGGCGGGAGGAGGATTAGGGAACACCGGGGAGCTGTTTTTT. This gives the protein CASSSMAGGGLGNTGELFF. The J gene is TRBJ2-2, the V gene TRBV5-5; TRBD2 aligns across 8 bases. CDR3 length equals 19 residues. The V segment lost 3 bases and the J segment 1 base; nucleotides outside the gene matches: 14. Germline CDR1 and CDR2: SGHKS and YYEKEE (reference sequence).

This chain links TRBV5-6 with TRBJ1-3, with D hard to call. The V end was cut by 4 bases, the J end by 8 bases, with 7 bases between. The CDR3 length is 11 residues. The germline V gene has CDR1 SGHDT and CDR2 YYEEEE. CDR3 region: CASSREYTIYF. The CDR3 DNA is TGTGCCAGCAGCCGCGAGTACACCATATATTTT.

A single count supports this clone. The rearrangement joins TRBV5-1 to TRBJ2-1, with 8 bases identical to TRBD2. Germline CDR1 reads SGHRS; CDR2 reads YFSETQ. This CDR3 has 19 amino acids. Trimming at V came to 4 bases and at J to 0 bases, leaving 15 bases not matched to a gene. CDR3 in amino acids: CASSPTSGSSTFSYNEQFF. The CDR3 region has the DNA TGCGCCAGCAGCCCTACTAGCGGATCTTCCACCTTCTCCTACAATGAGCAGTTCTTC. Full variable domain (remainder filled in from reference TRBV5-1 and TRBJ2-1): KAGVTQTPRYLIKTRGQQVTLSCSPISGHRSVSWYQQTPGQGLQFLFEYFSETQRNKGNFPGRFSGRQFSNSRSEMNVSTLELGDSALYLCASSPTSGSSTFSYNEQFFGPGTRLTVL.

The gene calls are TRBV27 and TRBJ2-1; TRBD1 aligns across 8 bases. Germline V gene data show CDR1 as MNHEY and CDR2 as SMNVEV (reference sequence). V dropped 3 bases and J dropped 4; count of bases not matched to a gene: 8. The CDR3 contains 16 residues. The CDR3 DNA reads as TGTGCCAGCAGTTTTGTCCAGCAGGGGGCTTACAATGAGCAGTTCTTC. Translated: CASSFVQQGAYNEQFF.

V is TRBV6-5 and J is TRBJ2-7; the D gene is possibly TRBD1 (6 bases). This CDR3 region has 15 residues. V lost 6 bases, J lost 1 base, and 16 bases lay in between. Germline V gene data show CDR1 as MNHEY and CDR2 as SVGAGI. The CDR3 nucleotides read TGTGCCAGCAGACGCGGACAGATTTCATCCTACGAGCAGTACTTC. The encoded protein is CASRRGQISSYEQYF.

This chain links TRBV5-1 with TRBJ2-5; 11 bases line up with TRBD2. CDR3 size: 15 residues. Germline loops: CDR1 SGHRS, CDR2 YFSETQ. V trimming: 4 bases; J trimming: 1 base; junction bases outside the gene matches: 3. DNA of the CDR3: TGCGCCAGCAGCCTGGGACTAGCGGTCCAAGAGACCCAGTACTTC. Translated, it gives CASSLGLAVQETQYF.

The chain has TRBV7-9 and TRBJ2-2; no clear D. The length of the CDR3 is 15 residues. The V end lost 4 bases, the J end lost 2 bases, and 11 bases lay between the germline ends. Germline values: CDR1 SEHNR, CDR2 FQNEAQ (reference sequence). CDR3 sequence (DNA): TGTGCCAGCAGCTCCGCAGTCAGTAACACCGGGGAGCTGTTTTTT. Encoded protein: CASSSAVSNTGELFF.

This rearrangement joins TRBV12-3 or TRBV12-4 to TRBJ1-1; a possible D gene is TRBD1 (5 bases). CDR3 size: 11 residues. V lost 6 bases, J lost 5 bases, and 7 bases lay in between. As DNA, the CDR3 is TGTGCCAGCAGGCGGGGGACTGAAGCTTTCTTT. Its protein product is CASRRGTEAFF.

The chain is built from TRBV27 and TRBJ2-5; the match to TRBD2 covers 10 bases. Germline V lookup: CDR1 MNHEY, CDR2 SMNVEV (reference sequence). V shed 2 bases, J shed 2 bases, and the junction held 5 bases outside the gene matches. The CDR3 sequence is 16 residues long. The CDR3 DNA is TGTGCCAGCAGTTTAGGTATAGCGGGGGGACAAGAGACCCAGTACTTC. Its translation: CASSLGIAGGQETQYF.

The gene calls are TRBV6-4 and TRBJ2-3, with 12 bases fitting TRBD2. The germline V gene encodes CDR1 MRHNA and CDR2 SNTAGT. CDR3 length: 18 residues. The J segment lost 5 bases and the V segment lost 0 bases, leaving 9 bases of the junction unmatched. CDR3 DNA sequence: TGTGCCAGCAGTGACTCGGGACTAGCGGGCCATGGCATAGATACGCAGTATTTT. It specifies CASSDSGLAGHGIDTQYF.

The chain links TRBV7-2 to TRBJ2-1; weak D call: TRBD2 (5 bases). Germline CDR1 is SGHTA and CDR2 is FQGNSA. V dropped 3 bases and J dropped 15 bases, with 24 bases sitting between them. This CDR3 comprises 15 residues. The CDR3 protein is CASSFSYRAGSPWFF. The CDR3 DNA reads TGTGCCAGCAGCTTCTCATATCGGGCGGGCTCTCCGTGGTTCTTC.

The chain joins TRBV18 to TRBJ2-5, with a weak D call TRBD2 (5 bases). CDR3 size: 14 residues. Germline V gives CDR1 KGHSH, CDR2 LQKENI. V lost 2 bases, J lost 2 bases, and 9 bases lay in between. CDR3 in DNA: TGTGCCAGCTCACCAGGAGGACTTCAAGAGACCCAGTACTTC. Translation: CASSPGGLQETQYF.

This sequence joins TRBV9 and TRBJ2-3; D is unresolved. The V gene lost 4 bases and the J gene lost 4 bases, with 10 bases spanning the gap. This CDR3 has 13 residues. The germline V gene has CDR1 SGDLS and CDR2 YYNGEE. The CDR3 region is CASSPQFPDTQYF. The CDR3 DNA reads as TGTGCCAGCAGCCCTCAGTTCCCAGATACGCAGTATTTT. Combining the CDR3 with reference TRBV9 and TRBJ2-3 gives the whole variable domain DSGVTQTPKHLITATGQRVTLRCSPRSGDLSVYWYQQSLDQGLQFLIQYYNGEERAKGNILERFSAQQFPDLHSELNLSSLELGDSALYFCASSPQFPDTQYFGPGTRLTVL.

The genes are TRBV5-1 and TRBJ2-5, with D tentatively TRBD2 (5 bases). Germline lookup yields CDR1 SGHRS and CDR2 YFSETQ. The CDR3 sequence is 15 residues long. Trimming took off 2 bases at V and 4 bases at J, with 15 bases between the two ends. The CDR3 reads CASSLYSPRGETQYF. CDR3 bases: TGCGCCAGCAGCTTATACAGCCCACGGGGAGAGACCCAGTACTTC.

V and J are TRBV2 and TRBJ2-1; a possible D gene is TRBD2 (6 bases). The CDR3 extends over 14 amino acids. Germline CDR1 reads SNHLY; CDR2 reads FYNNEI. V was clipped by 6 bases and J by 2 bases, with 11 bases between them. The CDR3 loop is CASSVSGTYNEQFF. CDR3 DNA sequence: TGTGCCAGCAGCGTTAGCGGAACCTACAATGAGCAGTTCTTC.

The CDR3 sequence is CSVEMGTDNEQFF. The CDR3 bases are TGCAGCGTTGAGATGGGGACAGACAATGAGCAGTTCTTC. The chain uses TRBV29-1 and TRBJ2-1; TRBD1 aligns across 7 bases. V shed 3 bases and J 5 bases; nucleotides not matched to a gene: 4. The CDR3 runs to 13 residues. Germline CDR1 and CDR2: SQVTM and ANQGSEA.

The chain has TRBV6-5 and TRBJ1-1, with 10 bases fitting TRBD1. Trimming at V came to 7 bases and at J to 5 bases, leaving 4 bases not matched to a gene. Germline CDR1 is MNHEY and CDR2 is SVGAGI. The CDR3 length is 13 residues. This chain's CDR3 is CASTRQGATEAFF. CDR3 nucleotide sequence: TGTGCCAGCACTAGACAGGGGGCGACTGAAGCTTTCTTT.

The CDR3 here is CASSLGQGEAFF. CDR3 nucleotide sequence: TGTGCCAGCAGCTTGGGACAGGGAGAAGCTTTCTTT. The rearrangement joins TRBV7-3 to TRBJ1-1; 9 positions agree with TRBD1. Germline V lookup: CDR1 SGHTA, CDR2 FQGTGA. The V and J ends lost 3 bases and 8 bases, in that order; junction bases with no gene match: 1. The CDR3 length is 12 residues.

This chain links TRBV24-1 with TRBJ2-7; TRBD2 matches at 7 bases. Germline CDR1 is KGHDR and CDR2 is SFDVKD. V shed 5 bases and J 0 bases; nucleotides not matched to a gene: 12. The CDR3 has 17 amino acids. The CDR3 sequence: CATSGRTGGRTSYEQYF. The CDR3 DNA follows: TGTGCCACCAGTGGCAGGACGGGGGGACGAACCTCCTACGAGCAGTACTTC.

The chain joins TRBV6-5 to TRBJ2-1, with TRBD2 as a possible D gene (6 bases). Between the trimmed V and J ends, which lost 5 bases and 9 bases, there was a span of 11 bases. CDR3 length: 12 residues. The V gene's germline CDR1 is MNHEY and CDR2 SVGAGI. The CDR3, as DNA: TGTGCCAGCAGTCCGGGGGATGGTGAGCAGTTCTTC. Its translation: CASSPGDGEQFF.

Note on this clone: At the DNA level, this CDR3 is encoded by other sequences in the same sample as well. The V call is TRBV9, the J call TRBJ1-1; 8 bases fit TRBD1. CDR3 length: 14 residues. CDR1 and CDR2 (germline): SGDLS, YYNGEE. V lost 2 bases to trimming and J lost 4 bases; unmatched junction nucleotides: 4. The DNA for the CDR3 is TGTGCCAGCAGCGTCGGACAGGGAACCACTGAAGCTTTCTTT. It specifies CASSVGQGTTEAFF.

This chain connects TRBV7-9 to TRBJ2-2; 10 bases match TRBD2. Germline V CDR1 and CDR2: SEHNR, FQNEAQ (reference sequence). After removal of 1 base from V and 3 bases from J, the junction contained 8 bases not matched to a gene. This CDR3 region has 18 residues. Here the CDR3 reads CASSLESSGSWYTGELFF. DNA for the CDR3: TGTGCCAGCAGCTTAGAGTCTAGCGGGAGTTGGTACACCGGGGAGCTGTTTTTT.

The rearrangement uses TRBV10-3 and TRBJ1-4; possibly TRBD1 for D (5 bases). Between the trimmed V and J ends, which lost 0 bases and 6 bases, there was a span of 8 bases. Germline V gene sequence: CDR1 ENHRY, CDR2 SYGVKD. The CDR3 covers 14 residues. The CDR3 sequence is CAISESGGDEKLFF. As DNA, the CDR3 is TGTGCCATCAGTGAGTCTGGAGGGGATGAAAAACTGTTTTTT.

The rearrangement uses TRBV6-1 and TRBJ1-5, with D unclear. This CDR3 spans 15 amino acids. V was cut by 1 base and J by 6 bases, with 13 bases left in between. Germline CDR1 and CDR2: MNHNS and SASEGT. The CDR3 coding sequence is TGTGCCAGCAGTGAAGGGAGGGTATCGGGTCAGCCCCAGCATTTT. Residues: CASSEGRVSGQPQHF.

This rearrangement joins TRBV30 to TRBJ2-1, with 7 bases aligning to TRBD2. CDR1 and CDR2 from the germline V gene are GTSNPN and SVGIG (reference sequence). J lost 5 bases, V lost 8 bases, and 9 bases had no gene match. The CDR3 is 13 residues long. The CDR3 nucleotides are TGTGCCCGGGGGGAGAGCGGGGACAATGAGCAGTTCTTC. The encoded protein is CARGESGDNEQFF.

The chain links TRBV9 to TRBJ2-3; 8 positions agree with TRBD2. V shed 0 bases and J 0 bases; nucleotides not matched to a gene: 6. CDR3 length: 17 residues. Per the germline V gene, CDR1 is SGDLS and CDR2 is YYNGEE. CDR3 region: CASSVGLAGSSTDTQYF. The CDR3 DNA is TGTGCCAGCAGCGTAGGTTTAGCGGGGTCTAGCACAGATACGCAGTATTTT.

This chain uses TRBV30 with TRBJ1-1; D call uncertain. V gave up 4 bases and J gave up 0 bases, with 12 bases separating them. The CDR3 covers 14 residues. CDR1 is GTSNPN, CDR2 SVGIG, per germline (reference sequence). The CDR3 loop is CAWTAPSLNTEAFF. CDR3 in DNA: TGTGCCTGGACCGCCCCCAGTCTGAACACTGAAGCTTTCTTT.

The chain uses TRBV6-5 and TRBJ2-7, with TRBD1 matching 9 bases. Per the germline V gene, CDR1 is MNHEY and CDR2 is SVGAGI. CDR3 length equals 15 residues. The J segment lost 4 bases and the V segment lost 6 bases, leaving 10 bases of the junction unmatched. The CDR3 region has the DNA TGTGCCAGCAGGACGACCGGGACAGGGCCGTACGAGCAGTACTTC. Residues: CASRTTGTGPYEQYF.

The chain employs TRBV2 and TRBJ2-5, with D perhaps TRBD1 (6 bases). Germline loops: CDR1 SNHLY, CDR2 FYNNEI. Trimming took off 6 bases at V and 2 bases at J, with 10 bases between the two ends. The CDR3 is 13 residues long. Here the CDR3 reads CASSFRGQETQYF. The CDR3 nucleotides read TGTGCCAGCAGCTTCAGGGGACAAGAGACCCAGTACTTC.